Listed here are 11 T cell receptor beta chains from one sample, sequenced in a study of T cells in Graves' hyperthyroidism and ophthalmopathy. The TCR beta CDR3 regions underwent amplification using RNA transcripts as the source. The TCR CDR3 first-round RT-PCR relied on the HTBI primer set. Each CDR3 protein gets one entry after TCRdb re-called the multiplex PCR reads with MiXCR. The table includes hundreds of thousands of distinct CDR3 sequences, less than 30% detected once. Sample: blood. The receptors come from a man aged 35 to 55 with Graves' hyperthyroidism that later progressed to Graves' ophthalmopathy.

The chain uses TRBV6-1 and TRBJ2-5; the D gene is possibly TRBD1 (5 bases). Germline CDR1 and CDR2: MNHNS and SASEGT. V lost 6 bases to trimming and J lost 5 bases, with 19 bases between them. The CDR3 totals 15 residues. CDR3 nucleotides: TGTGCCAGCAGCCCCTTTGGGCAGGGTAGTGAGACCCAGTACTTC. Its protein is CASSPFGQGSETQYF.

The chain couples TRBV6-2 or TRBV6-3 to TRBJ2-7, with TRBD1 identical over 8 bases. Germline V lookup: CDR1 MNHEY, CDR2 SVGEGT. Trimming at V came to 4 bases and at J to 0 bases, leaving 5 bases not matched to a gene. The CDR3 length is 15 residues. CDR3: CASSFRDRSSYEQYF. The CDR3 DNA reads TGTGCCAGCAGTTTCCGGGACAGGAGCTCCTACGAGCAGTACTTC.

The V gene is TRBV6-2 or TRBV6-3, the J gene TRBJ2-7, with 9 bases matching TRBD1. This CDR3 region has 18 residues. Germline values: CDR1 MNHEY, CDR2 SVGEGT. J gave up 3 bases and V 0 bases, and 12 bases lay outside the gene matches. CDR3 residues: CASSYSHRGGQGYYEQYF. DNA of the CDR3: TGTGCCAGCAGTTACTCGCACCGAGGGGGACAGGGATACTACGAGCAGTACTTC.

The table lists this clonotype with many counts. The chain recombines TRBV6-1 with TRBJ1-1, with 8 bases fitting TRBD1. Trimming at V came to 2 bases and at J to 8 bases, leaving 4 bases not matched to a gene. Looked up from germline, CDR1 is MNHNS and CDR2 is SASEGT. This CDR3 has 13 amino acids. For the CDR3, the DNA is TGTGCCAGCAGTGAACCAGGACAGGGCGAAGCTTTCTTT. This sequence encodes CASSEPGQGEAFF.

V gene TRBV19 combines with J gene TRBJ2-6; 8 bases are shared with TRBD1. Germline CDR1 LNHDA, CDR2 SQIVND (reference sequence). The CDR3 loop spans 17 amino acids. The junction had 8 bases not matched to a gene; V was cut back by 7 bases and J by 0 bases. DNA of the CDR3: TGTGCCAGTACCCGACAGGGGACGGACTCTGGGGCCAACGTCCTGACTTTC. Protein product: CASTRQGTDSGANVLTF.

This clonotype was observed many times. V is TRBV5-1 and J is TRBJ2-1; TRBD2 matches 9 bases. Losses at the gene ends were 2 bases for V and 4 bases for J; bases not matched to a gene: 13. This CDR3 is built from 18 residues. Germline V gene data show CDR1 as SGHRS and CDR2 as YFSETQ. The CDR3 sequence: CASSLGSGSLPRYNEQFF. CDR3 in DNA: TGCGCCAGCAGCTTAGGTAGCGGGAGCCTCCCGAGGTACAATGAGCAGTTCTTC.

This clonotype was counted between two and nine times. The chain combines TRBV6-1 with TRBJ2-7, with 7 bases aligning to TRBD2. J lost 4 bases, V lost 3 bases, and 3 bases had no gene match. The germline gives CDR1 MNHNS, CDR2 SASEGT. CDR3 length: 13 amino acids. CDR3 coding DNA: TGTGCCAGCAGTGATCCGGGAGGTTACGAGCAGTACTTC. Protein: CASSDPGGYEQYF.

This clonotype has a single count. The chain combines TRBV6-1 with TRBJ1-5; TRBD1 is a possible D gene (5 bases). Germline V gene sequence: CDR1 MNHNS, CDR2 SASEGT. Trimming took off 8 bases at V and 4 bases at J, with 15 bases between the two ends. The CDR3 sequence is 14 residues long. The CDR3 reads CASEPSRGNQPQHF. The CDR3 DNA reads TGTGCCAGCGAACCGTCGAGGGGAAATCAGCCCCAGCATTTT.

This clonotype was detected ten times or more. This chain joins TRBV6-1 and TRBJ2-7; 10 bases match TRBD2. V shed 7 bases, J shed 3 bases, and the junction held 6 bases outside the gene matches. Looked up from germline, CDR1 is MNHNS and CDR2 is SASEGT. This CDR3 contains 14 residues. The CDR3 DNA follows: TGTGCCAGCAAAGGGACTAGCGCTTACTACGAGCAGTACTTC. It specifies CASKGTSAYYEQYF.

This clonotype has ten or more counts. The gene calls are TRBV20-1 and TRBJ2-5; no reliable D call. The CDR3 spans 13 residues. Trimming shortened V by 6 bases and J by 5 bases, and 16 bases separated the two germline ends. From germline, CDR1 is DFQATT and CDR2 SNEGSKA (reference sequence). The CDR3 coding sequence is TGCAGTGCCCCGGACCTTCCTCTCGAGACCCAGTACTTC. This gives the protein CSAPDLPLETQYF.

Ten or more counts support this clonotype. J is TRBJ2-7 and V is TRBV12-5; no clear D gene. This CDR3 has 11 residues. CDR1 and CDR2 from the germline V gene are LGHNT and FRNRAP. V lost 2 bases, J lost 6 bases, and 5 bases lay in between. The CDR3 protein is CASGLSGEQYF. The CDR3 DNA follows: TGTGCTAGTGGTTTGTCGGGCGAGCAGTACTTC. The entire variable domain, with the rest obtained from reference TRBV12-5 and TRBJ2-7, is as follows: DARVTQTPRHKVTEMGQEVTMRCQPILGHNTVFWYRQTMMQGLELLAYFRNRAPLDDSGMPKDRFSAEMPDATLATLKIQPSEPRDSAVYFCASGLSGEQYFGPGTRLTVT.